This T cell receptor beta chain was profiled in a study of blood T cell repertoires in COVID-19. Study information: COVID-19 samples from acute and convalescent phases originated in the United States, Italy and Spain.

Assay: immunoSEQ multiplex PCR; the TCRdb copy retains only in-frame clones and omits some. The profile shows a few hundred thousand clones, roughly 86% of them singletons. V lost 6 bases to trimming and J lost 1 base; unmatched junction nucleotides: 4. CDR3 length: 15 residues. The germline gives CDR1 KGHSH, CDR2 LQKENI. The chain recombines TRBV18 with TRBJ1-5; TRBD1 matches 9 bases. The material sequenced was PBMCs or T cells enriched from blood (not recorded which). The sequence came from a man in his late teens or twenties with acute COVID-19. CDR3 protein: CASSPGTGSNQPQHF. The CDR3 DNA is TGTGCCAGCTCGCCAGGGACAGGGAGCAATCAGCCCCAGCATTTT.